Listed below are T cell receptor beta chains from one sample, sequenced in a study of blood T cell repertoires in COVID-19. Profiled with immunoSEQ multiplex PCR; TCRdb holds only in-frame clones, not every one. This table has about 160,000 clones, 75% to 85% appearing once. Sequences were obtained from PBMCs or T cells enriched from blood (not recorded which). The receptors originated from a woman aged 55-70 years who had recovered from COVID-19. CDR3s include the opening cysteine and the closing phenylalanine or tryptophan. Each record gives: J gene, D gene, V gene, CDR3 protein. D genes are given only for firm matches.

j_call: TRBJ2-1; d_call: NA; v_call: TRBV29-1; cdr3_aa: CSVHGERNEQFF
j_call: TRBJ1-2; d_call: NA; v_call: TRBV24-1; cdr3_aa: CATSEGEEGYTF
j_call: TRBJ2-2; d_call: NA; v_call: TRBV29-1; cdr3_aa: CSVEDLASTGELFF
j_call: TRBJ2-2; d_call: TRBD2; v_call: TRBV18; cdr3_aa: CASSRKGLAAGELFF
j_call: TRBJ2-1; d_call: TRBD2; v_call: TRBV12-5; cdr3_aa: CASGLSGGPYYNEQFF
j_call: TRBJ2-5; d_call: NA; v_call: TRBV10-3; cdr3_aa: CAISEPRGLGQRVSETQYF
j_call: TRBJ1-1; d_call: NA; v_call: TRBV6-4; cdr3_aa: CASSELPPGVDTEAFF
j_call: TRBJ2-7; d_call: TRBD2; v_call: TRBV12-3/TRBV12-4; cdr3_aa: CASSQRGPYEQYF
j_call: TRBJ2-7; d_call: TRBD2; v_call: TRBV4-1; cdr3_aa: CASSPRLAGGYEQYF
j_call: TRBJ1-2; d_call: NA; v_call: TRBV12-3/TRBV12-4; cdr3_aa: CASSLRLGEGYTF
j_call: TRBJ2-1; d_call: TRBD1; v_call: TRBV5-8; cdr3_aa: CASSNDRGPYNEQFF
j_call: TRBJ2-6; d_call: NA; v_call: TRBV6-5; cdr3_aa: CASRQDSGANVLTF
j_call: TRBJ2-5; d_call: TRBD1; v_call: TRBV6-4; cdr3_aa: CASSDGRGYQETQYF
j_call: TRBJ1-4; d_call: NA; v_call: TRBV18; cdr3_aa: CASSPPEAGASNEKLFF
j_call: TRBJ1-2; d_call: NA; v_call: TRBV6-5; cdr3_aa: CASSYAEQGNGYTF
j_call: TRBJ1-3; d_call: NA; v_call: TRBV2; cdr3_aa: CASTPGLPISGNTIYF
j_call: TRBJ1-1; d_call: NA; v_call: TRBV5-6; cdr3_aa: CASSLSGTEAFF
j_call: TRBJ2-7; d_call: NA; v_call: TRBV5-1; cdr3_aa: CASSSRNREHEQYF
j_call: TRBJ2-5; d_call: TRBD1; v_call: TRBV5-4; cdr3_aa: CASSDGAQGQETQYF
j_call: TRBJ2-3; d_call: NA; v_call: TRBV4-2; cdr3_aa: CASSQDAAELTDTQYF
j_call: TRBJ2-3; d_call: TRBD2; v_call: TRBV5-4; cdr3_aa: CASSSTLAGAVSTDTQYF
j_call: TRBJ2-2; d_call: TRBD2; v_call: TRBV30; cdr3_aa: CALYAKKSGGWNTGELFF
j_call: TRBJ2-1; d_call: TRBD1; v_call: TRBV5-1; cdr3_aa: CASSSGTGAEKQFF
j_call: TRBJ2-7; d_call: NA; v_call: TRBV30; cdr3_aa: CAWSPGTSEQYF
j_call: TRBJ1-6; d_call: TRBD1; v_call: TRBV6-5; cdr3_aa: CASRQNRGSPLHF
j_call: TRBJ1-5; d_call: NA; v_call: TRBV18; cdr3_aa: CASSLMGEVQPQHF
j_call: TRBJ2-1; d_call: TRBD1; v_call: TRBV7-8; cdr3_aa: CASSRRDRGLENEQFF